This TCR beta chain was recovered during a study of T cell responses to AZD1222 COVID-19 vaccine. TCRdb keeps only in-frame clones here, not all; method: immunoSEQ multiplex PCR. The table shows over 150,000 clones, with 88% occurring only once. Losses at the gene ends were 5 bases for V and 6 bases for J; bases not matched to a gene: 10. Germline V lookup: CDR1 SGHAT, CDR2 FQNNGV. This CDR3 region has 14 residues. Worth noting for this clone: Its antigen is unknown.

Whole-study findings and limits: It was only after the peak T cell response that any repertoires were sampled. Unmutated variant regions reportedly attract nearly half of all spike-specific TCRs. After two AZD1222 doses, spike-specific TCR breadth and depth rose versus day 0.

The TCR comes from an adult in good health. The rearrangement uses TRBV11-2 and TRBJ2-7, with 7 nucleotides matching TRBD1. This material consisted of peripheral blood, taken on day 0 of AZD1222 vaccination. In DNA form, the CDR3 reads TGTGCCAGCAGCCCTTTGACAGGGTCGGGCGAGCAGTACTTC. It specifies CASSPLTGSGEQYF.